This T cell receptor beta chain was captured in a study of T cells in Graves' hyperthyroidism and ophthalmopathy. Turning to this clonotype: A much larger clonotype is one base distant, so this may be a read error.

RNA transcripts served as the template for amplifying TCR beta CDR3 regions. When the TCR CDR3 underwent first-round RT-PCR, the HTBI primer set was used. Each CDR3 protein gets one entry after TCRdb re-called the multiplex PCR reads with MiXCR. The sample has under 400,000 distinct CDR3 sequences; roughly 13% are singletons. This clonotype was obtained from a young woman with Graves' hyperthyroidism. The sequenced sample consisted of blood.

The CDR3 protein is CASTKDIITGELFF. CDR3 nucleotide sequence: TGTGCCAGCACCAAGGACATAATTACCGGGGAGCTGTTTTTT. V is TRBV12-3 or TRBV12-4 and J is TRBJ2-2; weak D call: TRBD1 (5 bases). CDR3 length: 14 amino acids. V lost 7 bases, J lost 5 bases, and 14 bases lay in between.